This T cell receptor (beta chain) was profiled in a study of blood T cell repertoires in COVID-19. Study at large: COVID-19 samples collected from the United States, Italy and Spain covered acute and convalescent phases. PBMCs, B-cell-depleted T cells, or T cells were the source of the cDNA or gDNA that made up the material.

The CDR3 covers 12 residues. Trimming pared 6 bases from V and 9 bases from J, leaving 9 bases between. CDR1 is MDHEN, CDR2 SYDVKM, per germline. Original processing notes: Estimation of nucleated cell counts relied on the amplification of reference gene primers. The data were produced by immunoSEQ multiplex PCR, yet TCRdb's version contains in-frame clones alone and is incomplete. The V and J calls and clone size are taken from that table; D and trimming were inferred from the DNA. The data show roughly 190,000 clones, 80% to 95% seen once. This clone was counted only a few times. Sequenced: peripheral blood. This TCR came from a man over 45 with acute or convalescent COVID-19. The chain has TRBV28 and TRBJ1-6; the D is unclear. CDR3 sequence reads: CASRDYSSPLHF. Here the CDR3 DNA reads TGTGCCAGCAGGGACTATTCTTCACCCCTCCACTTT.